Sequencing of this TCR beta chain was carried out in a study of cytomegalovirus exposure and HLA in healthy donors. Findings of the study overall: Researchers counted some 150 TCR beta chains as cytomegalovirus-associated.

CDR1 and CDR2 (germline): SQVTM, ANQGSEA. This CDR3 has 14 residues. Trimming took 6 bases from V and 3 from J; bases not matched to a gene: 8. Researchers ran the PCR with 60 Vbeta and 13 Jbeta primers. Method: immunoSEQ multiplex PCR; TCRdb's copy keeps in-frame clones and lacks some. This table has 100,000 to 150,000 clones, 80% to 85% appearing once. This clone has only one observation. Its antigen is as yet unknown. The sequenced sample consisted of PBMCs. The clonotype originates from a boy between 10 and 17 years old in good health and CMV-seronegative. The V and J genes are TRBV29-1 and TRBJ1-3, with 7 positions matching TRBD1. The CDR3 sequence: CSVRETGFGNTIYF. The DNA of the CDR3 is TGCAGCGTAAGGGAGACAGGGTTTGGAAACACCATATATTTT.